The present entry profiles one T cell receptor (beta chain) with its context. Its binding antigen is unknown. The sample holds no much larger clone one base away, and base qualities are not on file. Library preparation employed the immunoSEQ multiplex PCR assay. Each sample had some 96,000 TCR templates assayed by the deep sequencing platform. Genomic DNA extracted from sorted T cells was used for TCRbeta CDR3 sequencing. In the source study's methods: The R programming language was used for clonal analysis of the TCRbeta CDR3 data. Alloreactive CD4+ and CD8+ clones were defined by comparing unstimulated samples with post-reaction CFSE-low samples. Regulatory or non-regulatory origin of alloreactive CD4+ clones was assigned by matching sequences to the sorted unstimulated Treg and non-Treg repertoires. Not all clones reach the TCRdb copy of this immuneACCESS table, which keeps in-frame sequences only. Checked studies attribute under half of the gap to unresolved V genes and leave the rest unexplained. V, J and clone size derive from that table, while D and trimming were established from the DNA sequence. This sample holds some 100,000 clones; more than 85% were observed only once. The ten largest clones add up to roughly 2.7% of the sample.

Sorted unstimulated T cells, along with proliferating T cells recovered from mixed lymphocyte reactions, underwent TCRbeta CDR3 sequencing. Fresh whole blood from over 8 HLA-typed healthy donors was used to isolate PBMCs. The sample comes from a study of siplizumab effects on memory and regulatory T cells (dated by TCRdb to about 2019). In the study overall: The study looked at the effect of siplizumab, an anti-CD2 antibody, on alloreactive T-cell subsets in allogeneic mixed lymphocyte reactions made from human PBMCs.

Study-wide findings and limitations: Compared with memory T cells, unstimulated naive T cells appeared more diverse, and naive cells seemed to make a substantial contribution to the alloresponse. Among mappable alloreactive CD4+ clones, the Treg-derived fraction averaged about 75% with siplizumab versus around 25% in control reactions. No functional confirmation was obtained for the suppressive function of proliferating Tregs from siplizumab cultures. Because sequences at frequencies below about 10^-5 were poorly captured, only a minor fraction of alloreactive clones could be mapped back to unstimulated subsets. Siplizumab significantly lowered the cumulative frequency of alloreactive sequences that could be traced to unstimulated CD4+ memory T cells. About 75-96% of proliferating CD4+ or CD8+ clones could not be given a naive or memory phenotype.

Here V drops 5 bases and J drops 8 bases, and the junction holds 7 bases not matched to any gene. The CDR3 has 13 amino acids, counting the end cysteine and phenylalanine. Solely the CDR3 DNA is kept, with 39 bases framed from the first base. According to the germline V gene, CDR1 reads SNHLY and CDR2 reads FYNNEI. This sequence uses TRBV2 and TRBJ1-2, with TRBD1 matching 8 junction bases. Sample: CD4+ T cells sorted from blood. The sequence was obtained from a human donor in good health. Some clones in this sample may be carry-over from other donors' samples. CDR3 region: CASSQRQGLGYTF. The nucleotide sequence is given as TGTGCCAGCAGTCAGCGACAGGGGTTGGGCTACACCTTC.